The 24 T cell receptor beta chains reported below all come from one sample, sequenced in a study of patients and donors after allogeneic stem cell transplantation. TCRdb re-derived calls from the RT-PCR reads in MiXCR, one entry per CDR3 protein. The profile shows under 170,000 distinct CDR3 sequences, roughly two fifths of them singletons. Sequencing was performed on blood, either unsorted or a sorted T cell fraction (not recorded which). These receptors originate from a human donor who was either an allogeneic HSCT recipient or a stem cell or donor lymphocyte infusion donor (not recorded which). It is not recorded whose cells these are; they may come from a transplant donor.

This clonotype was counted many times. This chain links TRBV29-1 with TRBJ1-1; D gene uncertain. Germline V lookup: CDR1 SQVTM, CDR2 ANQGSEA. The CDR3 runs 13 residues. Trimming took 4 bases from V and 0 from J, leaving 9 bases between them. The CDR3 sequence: CSVGPSVNTEAFF. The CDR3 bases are TGCAGCGTTGGGCCAAGTGTGAACACTGAAGCTTTCTTT.

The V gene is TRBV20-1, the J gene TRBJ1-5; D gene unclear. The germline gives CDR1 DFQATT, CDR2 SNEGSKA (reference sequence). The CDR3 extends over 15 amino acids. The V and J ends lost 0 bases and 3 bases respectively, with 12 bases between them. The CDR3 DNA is TGCAGTGCTAGAGATCTTGAAAGTTTCAATCAGCCCCAGCATTTT. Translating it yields CSARDLESFNQPQHF.

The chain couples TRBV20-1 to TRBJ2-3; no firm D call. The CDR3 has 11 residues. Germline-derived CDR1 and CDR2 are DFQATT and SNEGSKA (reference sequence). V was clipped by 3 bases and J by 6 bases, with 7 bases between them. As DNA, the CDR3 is TGCAGTGCTAGCCGAAAGGATACGCAGTATTTT. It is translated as CSASRKDTQYF.

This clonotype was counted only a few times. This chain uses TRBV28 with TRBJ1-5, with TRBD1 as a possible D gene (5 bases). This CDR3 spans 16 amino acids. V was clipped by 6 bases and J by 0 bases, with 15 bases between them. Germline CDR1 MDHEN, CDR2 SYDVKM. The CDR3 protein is CASSDPRENSNQPQHF. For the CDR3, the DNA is TGTGCCAGCAGCGACCCCAGGGAAAATAGCAATCAGCCCCAGCATTTT. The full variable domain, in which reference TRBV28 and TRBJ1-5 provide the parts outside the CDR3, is DVKVTQSSRYLVKRTGEKVFLECVQDMDHENMFWYRQDPGLGLRLIYFSYDVKMKEKGDIPEGYSVSREKKERFSLILESASTNQTSMYLCASSDPRENSNQPQHFGDGTRLSIL.

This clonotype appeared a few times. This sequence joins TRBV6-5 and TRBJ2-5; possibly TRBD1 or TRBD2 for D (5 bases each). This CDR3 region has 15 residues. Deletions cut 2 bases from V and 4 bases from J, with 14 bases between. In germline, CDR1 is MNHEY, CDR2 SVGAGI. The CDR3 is CASSYQGDPRETQYF. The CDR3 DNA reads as TGTGCCAGCAGTTACCAAGGGGACCCTCGAGAGACCCAGTACTTC.

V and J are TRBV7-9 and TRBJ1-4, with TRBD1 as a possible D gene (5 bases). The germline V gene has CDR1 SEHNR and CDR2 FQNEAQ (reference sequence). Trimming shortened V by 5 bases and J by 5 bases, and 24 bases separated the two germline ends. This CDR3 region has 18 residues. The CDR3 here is CASSTLDGDVGQNEKLFF. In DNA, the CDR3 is TGTGCCAGCAGCACCCTGGACGGGGACGTCGGACAAAATGAAAAACTGTTTTTT. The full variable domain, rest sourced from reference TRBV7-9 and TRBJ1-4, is DTGVSQNPRHKITKRGQNVTFRCDPISEHNRLYWYRQTLGQGPEFLTYFQNEAQLEKSRLLSDRFSAERPKGSFSTLEIQRTEQGDSAMYLCASSTLDGDVGQNEKLFFGSGTQLSVL.

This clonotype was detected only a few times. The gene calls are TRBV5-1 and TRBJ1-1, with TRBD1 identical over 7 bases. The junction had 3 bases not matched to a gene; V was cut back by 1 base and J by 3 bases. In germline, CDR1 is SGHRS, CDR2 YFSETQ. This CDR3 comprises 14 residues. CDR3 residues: CASSLTGEDTEAFF. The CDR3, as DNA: TGCGCCAGCAGCTTGACAGGGGAAGACACTGAAGCTTTCTTT.

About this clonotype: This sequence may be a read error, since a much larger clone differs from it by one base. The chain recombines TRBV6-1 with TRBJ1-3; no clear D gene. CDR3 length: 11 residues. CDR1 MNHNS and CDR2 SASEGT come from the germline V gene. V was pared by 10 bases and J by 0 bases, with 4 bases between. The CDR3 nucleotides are TGTGCCATCGCCTCTGGAAACACCATATATTTT. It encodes CAIASGNTIYF.

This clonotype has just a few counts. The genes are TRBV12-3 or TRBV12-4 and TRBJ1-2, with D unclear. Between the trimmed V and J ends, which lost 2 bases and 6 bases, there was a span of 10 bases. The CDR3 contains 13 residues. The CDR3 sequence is CASSLLGPDGYTF. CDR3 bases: TGTGCCAGCAGTTTACTAGGGCCCGATGGCTACACCTTC.

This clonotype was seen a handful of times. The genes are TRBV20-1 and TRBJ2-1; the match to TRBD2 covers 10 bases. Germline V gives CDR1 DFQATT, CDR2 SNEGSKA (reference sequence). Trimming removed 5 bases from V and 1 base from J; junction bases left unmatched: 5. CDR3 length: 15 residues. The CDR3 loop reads CSAGASGGSYNEQFF. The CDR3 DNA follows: TGCAGTGCTGGGGCTAGCGGGGGATCCTACAATGAGCAGTTCTTC.

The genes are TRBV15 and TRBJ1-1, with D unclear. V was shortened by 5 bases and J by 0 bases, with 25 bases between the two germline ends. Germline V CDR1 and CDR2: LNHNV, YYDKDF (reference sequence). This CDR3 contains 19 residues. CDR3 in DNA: TGTGCCACCAGCTCCAACTCCCGGAGGGTTACATCCATGAACACTGAAGCTTTCTTT. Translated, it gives CATSSNSRRVTSMNTEAFF.

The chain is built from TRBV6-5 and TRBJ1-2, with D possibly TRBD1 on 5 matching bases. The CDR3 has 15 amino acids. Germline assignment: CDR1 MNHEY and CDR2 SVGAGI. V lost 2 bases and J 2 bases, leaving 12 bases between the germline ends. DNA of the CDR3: TGTGCCAGCAGTTACCGCGGAGGGGCCAACTATGGCTACACCTTC. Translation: CASSYRGGANYGYTF.

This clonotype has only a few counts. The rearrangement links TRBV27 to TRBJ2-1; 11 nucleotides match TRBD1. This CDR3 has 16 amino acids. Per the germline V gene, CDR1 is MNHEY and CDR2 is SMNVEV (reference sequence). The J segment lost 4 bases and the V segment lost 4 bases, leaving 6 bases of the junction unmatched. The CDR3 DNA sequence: TGTGCCAGCAGTTCCTCAGGGACAGGGGGATACAATGAGCAGTTCTTC. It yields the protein CASSSSGTGGYNEQFF.

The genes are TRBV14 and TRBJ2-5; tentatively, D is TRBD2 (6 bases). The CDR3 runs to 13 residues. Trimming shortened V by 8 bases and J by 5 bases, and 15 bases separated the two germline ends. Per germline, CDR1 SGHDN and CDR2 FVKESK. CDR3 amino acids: CASSTSSWETQYF. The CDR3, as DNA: TGTGCCAGCTCGACTAGTTCGTGGGAGACCCAGTACTTC. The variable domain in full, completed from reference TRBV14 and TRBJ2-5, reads EAGVTQFPSHSVIEKGQTVTLRCDPISGHDNLYWYRRVMGKEIKFLLHFVKESKQDESGMPNNRFLAERTGGTYSTLKVQPAELEDSGVYFCASSTSSWETQYFGPGTRLLVL.

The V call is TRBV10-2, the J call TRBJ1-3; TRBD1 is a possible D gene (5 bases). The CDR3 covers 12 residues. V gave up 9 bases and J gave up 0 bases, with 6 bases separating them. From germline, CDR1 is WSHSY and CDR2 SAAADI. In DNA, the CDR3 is TGCGCCAGGGGGCCCTCTGGAAACACCATATATTTT. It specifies CARGPSGNTIYF.

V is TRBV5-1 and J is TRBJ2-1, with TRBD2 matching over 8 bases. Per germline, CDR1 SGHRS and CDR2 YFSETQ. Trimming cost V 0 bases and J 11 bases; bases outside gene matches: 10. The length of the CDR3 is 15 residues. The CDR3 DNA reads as TGCGCCAGCAGCTTGGTGGCAGCGGGGGCCGATAAGCAGTTCTTC. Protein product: CASSLVAAGADKQFF.

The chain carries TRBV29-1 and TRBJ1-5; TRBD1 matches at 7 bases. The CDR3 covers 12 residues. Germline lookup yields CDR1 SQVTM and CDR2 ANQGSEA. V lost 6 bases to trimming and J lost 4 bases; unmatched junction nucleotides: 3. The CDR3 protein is CSVQDRNQPQHF. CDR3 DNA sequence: TGCAGCGTGCAGGACAGGAATCAGCCCCAGCATTTT.

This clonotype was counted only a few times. The CDR3 loop is CASSKKQAPRSKEANVLTF. CDR3 coding DNA: TGTGCCAGCAGCAAAAAGCAGGCCCCTAGGTCTAAGGAGGCCAACGTCCTGACTTTC. The chain employs TRBV21-1 and TRBJ2-6; TRBD1, the D gene given by the table, was not confirmed from the DNA. TRBV21-1 is designated a pseudogene. The CDR3 runs to 19 residues.

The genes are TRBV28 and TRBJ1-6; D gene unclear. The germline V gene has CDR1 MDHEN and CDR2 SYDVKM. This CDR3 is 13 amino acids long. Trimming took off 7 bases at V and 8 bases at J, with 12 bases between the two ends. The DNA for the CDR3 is TGTGCCAGCAAAAGGGTCGTTGATTCACCCCTCCACTTT. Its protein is CASKRVVDSPLHF.

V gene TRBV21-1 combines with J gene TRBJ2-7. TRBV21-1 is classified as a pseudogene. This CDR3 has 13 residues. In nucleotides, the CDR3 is TGTGCCAGCAGCACAAGACTCTTCTACGAGCAGTACGTC. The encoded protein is CASSTRLFYEQYV.

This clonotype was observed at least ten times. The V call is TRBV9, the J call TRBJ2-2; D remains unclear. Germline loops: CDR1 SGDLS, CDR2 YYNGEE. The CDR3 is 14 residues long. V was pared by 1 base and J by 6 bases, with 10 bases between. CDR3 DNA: TGTGCCAGCAGCGTATTACTGGGGTCCGGGGAGCTGTTTTTT. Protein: CASSVLLGSGELFF.

The CDR3 DNA follows: TGCAGTGCCAAACGCGGGGATCCGAACACCGGGGAGCTGTTTTTT. Amino acids: CSAKRGDPNTGELFF. The chain recombines TRBV20-1 with TRBJ2-2; perhaps TRBD2 as D (6 bases). Deletions cut 6 bases from V and 0 bases from J, with 14 bases between. In germline, CDR1 is DFQATT, CDR2 SNEGSKA (reference sequence). CDR3 length: 15 residues.

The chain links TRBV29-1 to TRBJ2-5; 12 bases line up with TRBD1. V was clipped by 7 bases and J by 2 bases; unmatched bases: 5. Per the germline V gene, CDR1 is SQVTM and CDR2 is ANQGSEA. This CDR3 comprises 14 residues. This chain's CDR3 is CSGGTGGFQETQYF. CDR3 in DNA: TGCAGCGGTGGGACAGGGGGCTTTCAAGAGACCCAGTACTTC.

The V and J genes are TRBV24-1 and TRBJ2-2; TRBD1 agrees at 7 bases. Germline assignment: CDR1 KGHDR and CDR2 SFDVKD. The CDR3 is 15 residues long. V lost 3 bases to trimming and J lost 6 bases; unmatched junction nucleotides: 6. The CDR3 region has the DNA TGTGCCACCAGTGATCCGACAGGGATCGCCGGGGAGCTGTTTTTT. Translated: CATSDPTGIAGELFF.